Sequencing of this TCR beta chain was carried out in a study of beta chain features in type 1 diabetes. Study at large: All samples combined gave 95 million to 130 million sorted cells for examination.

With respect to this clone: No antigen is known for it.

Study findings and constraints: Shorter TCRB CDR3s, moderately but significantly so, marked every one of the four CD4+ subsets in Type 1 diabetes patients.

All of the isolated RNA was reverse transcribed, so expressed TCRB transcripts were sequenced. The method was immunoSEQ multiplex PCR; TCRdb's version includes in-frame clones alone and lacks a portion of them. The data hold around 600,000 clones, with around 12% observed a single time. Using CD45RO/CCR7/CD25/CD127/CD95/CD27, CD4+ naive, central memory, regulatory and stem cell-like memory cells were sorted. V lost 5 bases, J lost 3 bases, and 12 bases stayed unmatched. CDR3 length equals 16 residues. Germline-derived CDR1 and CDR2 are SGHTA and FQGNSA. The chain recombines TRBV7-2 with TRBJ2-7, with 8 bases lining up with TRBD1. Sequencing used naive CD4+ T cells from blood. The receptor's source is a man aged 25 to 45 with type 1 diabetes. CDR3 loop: CASSPGDRGFHYEQYF. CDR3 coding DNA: TGTGCCAGCAGCCCTGGTGACAGGGGTTTCCACTACGAGCAGTACTTC.